This passage covers 21 T cell receptor beta chains from one sample sequenced in a study of blood T cell repertoires in COVID-19. Profiled with immunoSEQ multiplex PCR; TCRdb holds only in-frame clones, not every one. The data contain 200,000 to 300,000 clones, over 90% of them singletons. Input material: peripheral blood. These receptors came from a man aged 25 to 40 with COVID-19, enrolled during active disease.

Only a few counts were recorded for this clone. V and J are TRBV10-3 and TRBJ1-6; no clear D. This CDR3 is 16 amino acids long. Germline V gene lookup returns CDR1 ENHRY and CDR2 SYGVKD. Trimming removed 6 bases at V and 1 base at J, with 13 bases between. The CDR3 protein is CAISNPGGSYNSPLHF. The CDR3 DNA is TGTGCCATCAGCAACCCAGGCGGGTCCTATAATTCACCCCTCCACTTT.

Worth noting for this clone: The junction departs from the called germline gene at one end, perhaps through a read error. The chain carries TRBV29-1 and TRBJ2-7, with a tentative D call TRBD2 (6 bases). The germline CDR1 and CDR2 sequences are SQVTM and ANQGSEA. The CDR3 length is 15 residues. CDR3 region: CSVRLGLAFSDEQYF. The CDR3 DNA sequence: TGCAGCGTTCGCCTGGGTCTAGCGTTCTCCGACGAGCAGTACTTC.

The gene calls are TRBV7-7 and TRBJ1-6; 8 nucleotides align to TRBD1. Germline CDR1 and CDR2: SSHAT and FNYEAQ (reference sequence). The CDR3 length is 16 residues. V dropped 7 bases and J dropped 9; count of bases not matched to a gene: 14. For the CDR3, the DNA is TGTGCCAGCACCACGATAATCGGACAGGGAGGTTCACCCCTCCACTTT. Translated: CASTTIIGQGGSPLHF.

The chain employs TRBV19 and TRBJ2-7; no reliable D call. V dropped 5 bases and J dropped 3 bases, with 5 bases sitting between them. Germline values: CDR1 LNHDA, CDR2 SQIVND (reference sequence). The CDR3 has 11 amino acids. For the CDR3, the DNA is TGTGCCAGTAGTGGAGTCTACGAGCAGTACTTC. It specifies CASSGVYEQYF.

The chain has TRBV14 and TRBJ1-6, with D hard to call. CDR3 size: 14 residues. V lost 4 bases to trimming and J lost 2 bases, with 6 bases between them. Germline values: CDR1 SGHDN, CDR2 FVKESK. The CDR3 DNA reads TGTGCCAGCAGCCGAGACACCTATAATTCACCCCTCCACTTT. Amino acids: CASSRDTYNSPLHF.

The DNA of the CDR3 is TGTGCCAGCAGCCAAGATGACAGTAACTATGGCTACACCTTC. As protein: CASSQDDSNYGYTF. The rearrangement links TRBV4-2 to TRBJ1-2; D might be TRBD1 (5 bases). V shed 0 bases and J shed 1 base, with 6 bases lying between them. The CDR3 is 14 residues long. The germline CDR1 and CDR2 sequences are LGHNA and YNFKEQ.

The V gene is TRBV27, the J gene TRBJ1-2; 7 bases align to TRBD1. V dropped 6 bases and J dropped 5; count of bases not matched to a gene: 12. The CDR3 runs 15 residues. CDR1 is MNHEY, CDR2 SMNVEV, per germline (reference sequence). In DNA form, the CDR3 reads TGTGCCAGCAGCCGGGACAGCGAACGCGGGTATGGCTACACCTTC. This translates into CASSRDSERGYGYTF.

The chain recombines TRBV7-9 with TRBJ1-2, with 7 bases fitting TRBD1. This CDR3 is built from 15 residues. From germline, CDR1 is SEHNR and CDR2 FQNEAQ (reference sequence). V lost 2 bases and J lost 8; bases outside the gene matches: 11. CDR3 sequence (DNA): TGTGCCAGCAGCTTATGGGACAGTCGGGATCGGGGCTACACCTTC. Translation gives CASSLWDSRDRGYTF.

V is TRBV27 and J is TRBJ1-2, with a tentative D call TRBD1 (5 bases). This CDR3 is built from 14 residues. CDR1 MNHEY and CDR2 SMNVEV come from the germline V gene (reference sequence). Trimming stripped 3 bases from V and 8 bases from J, with 16 bases between. The CDR3 DNA sequence: TGTGCCAGCAGTTTTGGGGCAGGGTTCGTCGGCTACACCTTC. This encodes CASSFGAGFVGYTF.

The chain has TRBV10-2 and TRBJ2-7; 8 bases map to TRBD1. The trim removed 9 bases at V and 6 bases at J, leaving 10 bases unmatched. Per germline, CDR1 WSHSY and CDR2 SAAADI. CDR3 length equals 13 residues. The CDR3 DNA sequence: TGCGCCAGTGAGGAGGACAGGGTCGGCGAGCAGTACTTC. It specifies CASEEDRVGEQYF.

The chain recombines TRBV4-1 with TRBJ2-6, with D unclear. CDR1 is MGHRA, CDR2 YSYEKL, per germline. V lost 2 bases, J lost 4 bases, and 6 bases lay in between. The CDR3 length is 14 residues. The CDR3 region has the DNA TGCGCCAGCAGCCAAAAGAGAGGGGCCAACGTCCTGACTTTC. This gives the protein CASSQKRGANVLTF.

The CDR3 DNA is TGTGCCAGCAGGCGGGGACTAGCGGACACAGATACGCAGTATTTT. Its protein product is CASRRGLADTDTQYF. The chain couples TRBV6-5 to TRBJ2-3; 11 bases map to TRBD2. Losses at the gene ends were 6 bases for V and 2 bases for J; bases not matched to a gene: 4. From germline, CDR1 is MNHEY and CDR2 SVGAGI. This CDR3 is 15 amino acids long.

V gene TRBV2 combines with J gene TRBJ1-3; tentatively, D is TRBD1 (6 bases). Germline assignment: CDR1 SNHLY and CDR2 FYNNEI. Trimming took off 2 bases at V and 1 base at J, with 12 bases between the two ends. This CDR3 region has 16 residues. CDR3 amino acids: CASSENWGLSGNTIYF. The CDR3 nucleotides read TGTGCCAGCAGTGAAAATTGGGGGCTATCTGGAAACACCATATATTTT.

The chain has TRBV5-4 and TRBJ2-5; 12 bases are shared with TRBD2. The CDR3 consists of 15 residues. Losses at the gene ends were 2 bases for V and 5 bases for J; bases not matched to a gene: 4. Germline CDR1 and CDR2: SGHNT and YYREEE (reference sequence). The CDR3 DNA is TGTGCCAGCAGCTTCACTAGCGGGGGGAGGGAGACCCAGTACTTC. It specifies CASSFTSGGRETQYF. The entire variable domain, with the rest obtained from reference TRBV5-4 and TRBJ2-5, is as follows: ETGVTQSPTHLIKTRGQQVTLRCSSQSGHNTVSWYQQALGQGPQFIFQYYREEENGRGNFPPRFSGLQFPNYSSELNVNALELDDSALYLCASSFTSGGRETQYFGPGTRLLVL.

The rearrangement uses TRBV7-3 and TRBJ2-3; 10 nucleotides align to TRBD2. This CDR3 contains 16 residues. Germline V gene data show CDR1 as SGHTA and CDR2 as FQGTGA. J lost 2 bases, V lost 4 bases, and 6 bases had no gene match. CDR3 sequence (DNA): TGTGCCAGCAGCTCCGCAACTAGCGGGAACACAGATACGCAGTATTTT. The encoded protein is CASSSATSGNTDTQYF.

The V gene is TRBV24-1, the J gene TRBJ1-2; D is uncertain. Germline V gene lookup returns CDR1 KGHDR and CDR2 SFDVKD. The CDR3 totals 12 residues. Trimming took off 3 bases at V and 5 bases at J, with 6 bases between the two ends. The CDR3 coding sequence is TGTGCCACCAGTGATCCAGGATATGGCTACACCTTC. Protein: CATSDPGYGYTF.

There are a few counts of this clone. The V gene is TRBV7-9, the J gene TRBJ1-4, with a weak D call TRBD1 (6 bases). Germline values: CDR1 SEHNR, CDR2 FQNEAQ (reference sequence). The CDR3 runs 15 residues. V was pared by 5 bases and J by 6 bases, with 16 bases between. CDR3 residues: CASSQGQSTHEKLFF. In nucleotides, the CDR3 is TGTGCCAGCAGCCAAGGACAGTCAACACATGAAAAACTGTTTTTT.

V and J are TRBV11-1 and TRBJ2-7; tentative D call: TRBD2 (6 bases). The germline V and J ends were trimmed by 4 bases and 3 bases, with 13 bases remaining between them. Germline CDR1 is SGHAT and CDR2 is FQDESV (reference sequence). This CDR3 contains 14 residues. The CDR3 nucleotides are TGTGCCAGCAGCTACGCGGGACGCCTCTACGAGCAGTACTTC. Translation gives CASSYAGRLYEQYF.

This sequence joins TRBV2 and TRBJ1-4, with TRBD1 identical over 7 bases. CDR1 and CDR2 (germline): SNHLY, FYNNEI. V lost 6 bases, J lost 3 bases, and 4 bases stayed unmatched. This CDR3 region has 14 residues. The CDR3 spells CASRRQGSNEKLFF. DNA for the CDR3: TGTGCCAGCAGGCGACAGGGCTCTAATGAAAAACTGTTTTTT.

The V gene is TRBV6-5, the J gene TRBJ1-2, with a possible D match to TRBD1 (6 bases). The germline V gene encodes CDR1 MNHEY and CDR2 SVGAGI. V shed 6 bases and J shed 2 bases, with 13 bases lying between them. The CDR3 runs 14 residues. Written as DNA, the CDR3 is TGTGCCAGCAGGCCTCAGGGGCTGAACTATGGCTACACCTTC. This translates into CASRPQGLNYGYTF.

This sequence joins TRBV4-1 and TRBJ2-5; 7 bases map to TRBD1. Trimming at V came to 5 bases and at J to 2 bases, leaving 8 bases not matched to a gene. The germline CDR1 and CDR2 sequences are MGHRA and YSYEKL. This CDR3 region has 15 residues. The CDR3 DNA follows: TGCGCCAGCAGCTATCCGGGACAGTCACAAGAGACCCAGTACTTC. Its protein product is CASSYPGQSQETQYF.